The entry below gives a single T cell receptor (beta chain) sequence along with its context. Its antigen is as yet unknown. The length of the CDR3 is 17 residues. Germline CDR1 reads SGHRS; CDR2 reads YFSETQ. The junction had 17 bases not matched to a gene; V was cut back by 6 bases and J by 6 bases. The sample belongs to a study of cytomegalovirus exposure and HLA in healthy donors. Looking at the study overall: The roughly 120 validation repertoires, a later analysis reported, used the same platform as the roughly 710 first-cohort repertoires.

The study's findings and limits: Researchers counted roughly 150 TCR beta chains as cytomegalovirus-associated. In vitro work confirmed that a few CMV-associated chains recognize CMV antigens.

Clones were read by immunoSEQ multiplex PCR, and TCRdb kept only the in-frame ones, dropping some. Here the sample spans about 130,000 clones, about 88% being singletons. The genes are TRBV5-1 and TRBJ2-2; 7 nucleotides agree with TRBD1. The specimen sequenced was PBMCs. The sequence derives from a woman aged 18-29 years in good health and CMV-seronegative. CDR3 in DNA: TGCGCCAGCACAGCCGGACAGGAAGAGTCTTGGGCCGGGGAGCTGTTTTTT. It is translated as CASTAGQEESWAGELFF.